A single sample gave rise to the 3 T cell receptor beta chains below, sequenced in a study of blood T cell repertoires in COVID-19. Sequencing used immunoSEQ multiplex PCR; TCRdb keeps in-frame clones, though not all of them. The sample carries a few hundred thousand clones, over 80% recorded once. Sequenced input: peripheral blood. The receptors here all came from a man aged 60-69 years who had recovered from COVID-19.

The rearrangement uses TRBV29-1 and TRBJ2-1; possible D gene TRBD2, 6 bases. The CDR3 is 11 residues long. V was cut by 7 bases and J by 6 bases, with 10 bases left in between. In germline, CDR1 is SQVTM, CDR2 ANQGSEA. CDR3 sequence (DNA): TGCAGCGCGGGCGGGGCCAATGAGCAGTTCTTC. Translated: CSAGGANEQFF.

This sequence joins TRBV27 and TRBJ2-3; D is possibly TRBD1 (6 bases). Per germline, CDR1 MNHEY and CDR2 SMNVEV (reference sequence). V shed 1 base and J shed 0 bases, with 20 bases lying between them. CDR3 length: 19 residues. This CDR3 is CASSLWGPGDTLSTDTQYF. The DNA for the CDR3 is TGTGCCAGCAGTTTATGGGGCCCCGGGGACACCCTAAGCACAGATACGCAGTATTTT.

V is TRBV19 and J is TRBJ2-7, with 7 bases aligning to TRBD1. Germline V CDR1 and CDR2: LNHDA, SQIVND (reference sequence). V shed 5 bases and J 2 bases; nucleotides not matched to a gene: 3. This CDR3 spans 13 amino acids. CDR3 sequence: CASSVGQPYEQYF. In nucleotides, the CDR3 is TGTGCCAGTAGTGTGGGACAGCCCTACGAGCAGTACTTC.